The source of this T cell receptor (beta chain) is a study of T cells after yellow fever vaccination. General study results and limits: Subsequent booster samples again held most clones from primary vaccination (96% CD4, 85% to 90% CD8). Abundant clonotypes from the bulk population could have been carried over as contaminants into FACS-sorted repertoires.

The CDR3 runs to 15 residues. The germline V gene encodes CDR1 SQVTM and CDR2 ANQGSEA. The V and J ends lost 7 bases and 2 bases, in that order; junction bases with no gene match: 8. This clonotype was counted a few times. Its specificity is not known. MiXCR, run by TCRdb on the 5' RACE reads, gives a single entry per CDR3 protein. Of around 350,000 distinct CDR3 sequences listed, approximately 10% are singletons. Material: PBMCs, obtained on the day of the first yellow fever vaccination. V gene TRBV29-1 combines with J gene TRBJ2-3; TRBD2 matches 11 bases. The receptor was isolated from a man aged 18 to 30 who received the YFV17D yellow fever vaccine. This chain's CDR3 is CSGDGLAGDTDTQYF. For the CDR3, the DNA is TGCAGCGGAGACGGACTAGCGGGCGACACAGATACGCAGTATTTT.